These 22 T cell receptor beta chains were all obtained from the same sample, sequenced in a study of early T cells in non-severe SARS-CoV-2 infection. TCRdb used MiXCR to reprocess the 5' RACE reads, holding one entry per CDR3 protein. The table records 75,000 to 100,000 distinct CDR3 sequences, roughly 14% of them present only once. The material sequenced was whole blood. The source is an adult who was a healthcare worker with PCR-confirmed SARS-CoV-2 infection or an uninfected control (not recorded which).

This chain connects TRBV11-2 to TRBJ2-6; 9 nucleotides line up with TRBD1. CDR3 length: 18 amino acids. J lost 3 bases, V lost 2 bases, and 8 bases had no gene match. The V gene's germline CDR1 is SGHAT and CDR2 FQNNGV. The CDR3 sequence is CASSLRGQGPIGANVLTF. The CDR3, as DNA: TGTGCCAGCAGCTTAAGGGGACAGGGACCTATTGGGGCCAACGTCCTGACTTTC.

In its sample, this clonotype was seen a few times. The chain has TRBV6-6 and TRBJ2-1; 9 bases match TRBD1. V was pared by 6 bases and J by 9 bases, with 9 bases of the junction left unmatched. Germline lookup yields CDR1 MNHNY and CDR2 SVGAGI (reference sequence). There are 14 residues in the CDR3. CDR3 sequence (DNA): TGTGCCAGCAGGGACTCGGGACAGGGTCCTGAGCAGTTCTTC. Translation: CASRDSGQGPEQFF.

This clonotype came up a few times. The gene calls are TRBV3-1 and TRBJ1-3; tentative D call: TRBD1 (6 bases). CDR1 is LGHDT, CDR2 YNNKEL, per germline (reference sequence). V gave up 0 bases and J gave up 2 bases, with 8 bases separating them. The CDR3 spans 15 residues. CDR3 amino acids: CASSQEGGAGNTIYF. CDR3 nucleotide sequence: TGTGCCAGCAGCCAAGAAGGGGGAGCTGGAAACACCATATATTTT.

J is TRBJ1-2 and V is TRBV19; 11 bases align to TRBD1. CDR3 size: 13 residues. V lost 4 bases and J lost 7; bases outside the gene matches: 2. Germline V gives CDR1 LNHDA, CDR2 SQIVND (reference sequence). The CDR3 nucleotides read TGTGCCAGTAGTAGGACAGGGGGCCGTGGCTACACCTTC. Translated: CASSRTGGRGYTF.

V gene TRBV29-1 combines with J gene TRBJ2-3; D is possibly TRBD2 (7 bases). The CDR3 covers 17 residues. With 7 bases removed from V and 2 bases from J, the gap between germline ends came to 25 bases. Per the germline V gene, CDR1 is SQVTM and CDR2 is ANQGSEA. CDR3 sequence reads: CSAGGLTGGGITDTQYF. The CDR3 DNA reads TGCAGCGCCGGAGGACTAACGGGGGGCGGTATCACAGATACGCAGTATTTT.

The chain couples TRBV11-1 to TRBJ2-1; maybe TRBD2 (6 bases). Trimming took off 4 bases at V and 5 bases at J, with 18 bases between the two ends. Germline loops: CDR1 SGHAT, CDR2 FQDESV (reference sequence). This CDR3 has 16 amino acids. The CDR3 loop reads CASSYVGGIGDNEQFF. CDR3 nucleotide sequence: TGTGCCAGCAGCTATGTGGGGGGAATAGGTGACAATGAGCAGTTCTTC. Full variable domain (missing parts from reference TRBV11-1 and TRBJ2-1): EAEVAQSPRYKITEKSQAVAFWCDPISGHATLYWYRQILGQGPELLVQFQDESVVDDSQLPKDRFSAERLKGVDSTLKIQPAELGDSAMYLCASSYVGGIGDNEQFFGPGTRLTVL.

This clonotype was seen a handful of times. The genes are TRBV20-1 and TRBJ2-3; TRBD2 matches 8 bases. This CDR3 is 13 amino acids long. From germline, CDR1 is DFQATT and CDR2 SNEGSKA (reference sequence). Germline trimming cut 0 bases from V and 7 bases from J; bases unmatched to any gene: 3. The CDR3 DNA sequence: TGCAGTGCTAGAGATGCGGGGGGACATACGCAGTATTTT. Protein product: CSARDAGGHTQYF.

This clonotype was detected a few times. This chain links TRBV25-1 with TRBJ2-1; TRBD1 agrees at 10 bases. Germline CDR1 reads MGHDK; CDR2 reads SYGVNS. This CDR3 has 19 amino acids. Trimming at V came to 1 base and at J to 0 bases, leaving 9 bases not matched to a gene. In DNA, the CDR3 is TGTGCCAGCAGTGAATCGTTAAGGACAGGGGGTAGCTCCTACAATGAGCAGTTCTTC. It yields the protein CASSESLRTGGSSYNEQFF. Based on the CDR3 plus reference TRBV25-1 and TRBJ2-1, the full variable domain is EADIYQTPRYLVIGTGKKITLECSQTMGHDKMYWYQQDPGMELHLIHYSYGVNSTEKGDLSSESTVSRIRTEHFPLTLESARPSHTSQYLCASSESLRTGGSSYNEQFFGPGTRLTVL.

This chain uses TRBV24-1 with TRBJ2-7; D unclear. The CDR3 length is 12 residues. V shed 9 bases and J shed 1 base, with 9 bases lying between them. CDR1 is KGHDR and CDR2 is SFDVKD in the germline V gene. CDR3 coding DNA: TGTGCCACCCCGTACAGATCCTACGAGCAGTACGTC. Its translation: CATPYRSYEQYV.

This clonotype has ten or more counts. The rearrangement uses TRBV11-3 and TRBJ2-1; 8 positions agree with TRBD2. Trimming at V came to 3 bases and at J to 6 bases, leaving 7 bases not matched to a gene. CDR3 size: 15 residues. Germline-derived CDR1 and CDR2 are SGHNT and YENEEA. CDR3 DNA: TGTGCCAGCAGCTTGACTAGCGCTGGGTCCAATGAGCAGTTCTTC. This translates into CASSLTSAGSNEQFF.

The genes are TRBV7-9 and TRBJ2-5; 9 nucleotides agree with TRBD1. The CDR3 loop spans 15 amino acids. Trimming at V came to 0 bases and at J to 5 bases, leaving 4 bases not matched to a gene. Germline CDR1 is SEHNR and CDR2 is FQNEAQ (reference sequence). CDR3 region: CASSLATGGFETQYF. CDR3 DNA sequence: TGTGCCAGCAGCTTAGCGACAGGGGGTTTTGAGACCCAGTACTTC.

This clonotype was seen more than once but under ten times. The chain is built from TRBV5-4 and TRBJ2-7; 7 positions agree with TRBD1. This CDR3 has 15 amino acids. Per the germline V gene, CDR1 is SGHNT and CDR2 is YYREEE (reference sequence). The J segment lost 2 bases and the V segment lost 5 bases, leaving 10 bases of the junction unmatched. The CDR3 bases are TGTGCCAGCAGGAACAGGGGTGATGAAGCCTACGAGCAGTACGTC. It is translated as CASRNRGDEAYEQYV.

The V gene is TRBV14, the J gene TRBJ1-4; weak D call: TRBD1 (5 bases). V lost 0 bases to trimming and J lost 3 bases, with 8 bases between them. CDR1 and CDR2 (germline): SGHDN, FVKESK. The CDR3 consists of 15 residues. In DNA, the CDR3 is TGTGCCAGCAGCCAAGAGAGACAGCCTAATGAAAAACTGTTTTTT. Encoded protein: CASSQERQPNEKLFF.

V is TRBV5-6 and J is TRBJ1-1, with TRBD1 as a possible D gene (6 bases). The CDR3 is 17 residues long. Germline V gives CDR1 SGHDT, CDR2 YYEEEE. V lost 3 bases to trimming and J lost 3 bases, with 21 bases between them. CDR3 DNA: TGTGCCAGCAGCTCAGGACAGTTTCGGGGAGGTCACACTGAAGCTTTCTTT. It translates to CASSSGQFRGGHTEAFF. Combining the CDR3 with reference TRBV5-6 and TRBJ1-1 gives the whole variable domain DAGVTQSPTHLIKTRGQQVTLRCSPKSGHDTVSWYQQALGQGPQFIFQYYEEEERQRGNFPDRFSGHQFPNYSSELNVNALLLGDSALYLCASSSGQFRGGHTEAFFGQGTRLTVV.

The rearrangement uses TRBV20-1 and TRBJ1-5; the D is unclear. V was clipped by 1 base and J by 0 bases, with 13 bases between them. Looked up from germline, CDR1 is DFQATT and CDR2 is SNEGSKA (reference sequence). The CDR3 is 16 amino acids. DNA for the CDR3: TGCAGTGCTAGAGTTGGGCTGGGATATAGCAATCAGCCCCAGCATTTT. Its translation is CSARVGLGYSNQPQHF.

This clonotype turned up a few times. CDR3 sequence: CASREQGPYGYTF. The CDR3 DNA reads TGTGCCAGCAGAGAACAGGGGCCCTATGGCTACACCTTC. This chain uses TRBV5-6 with TRBJ1-2; 7 nucleotides align to TRBD1. Germline CDR1 reads SGHDT; CDR2 reads YYEEEE. Unmatched junction bases numbered 5, after V lost 5 bases and J lost 4 bases. This CDR3 has 13 residues. Combining the CDR3 with reference TRBV5-6 and TRBJ1-2 gives the whole variable domain DAGVTQSPTHLIKTRGQQVTLRCSPKSGHDTVSWYQQALGQGPQFIFQYYEEEERQRGNFPDRFSGHQFPNYSSELNVNALLLGDSALYLCASREQGPYGYTFGSGTRLTVV.

The sample holds a few counts of this clonotype. The rearrangement links TRBV11-1 to TRBJ2-7; TRBD1 is a possible D gene (6 bases). CDR3 length: 14 amino acids. Per germline, CDR1 SGHAT and CDR2 FQDESV (reference sequence). The V end was cut by 1 base, the J end by 0 bases, with 7 bases between. The DNA for the CDR3 is TGTGCCAGCAGCTTAGGGGACACCTCCTACGAGCAGTACGTC. This codes for CASSLGDTSYEQYV.

V usage is TRBV28 and J usage is TRBJ1-1; D is unclear. The length of the CDR3 is 15 residues. Trimming took off 3 bases at V and 5 bases at J, with 16 bases between the two ends. Looked up from germline, CDR1 is MDHEN and CDR2 is SYDVKM. CDR3 loop: CASSFVLEGGTEAFF. The CDR3 coding sequence is TGTGCCAGCAGTTTTGTTCTTGAGGGAGGTACTGAAGCTTTCTTT.

In DNA form, the CDR3 reads TGCAGTGCTAGAGATGGGGCTACAAGTCCTCAGTACTTC. As protein: CSARDGATSPQYF. This sequence joins TRBV20-1 and TRBJ2-5, with D possibly being TRBD1 (5 bases). CDR3 length: 13 amino acids. Trimming removed 0 bases from V and 11 bases from J, with 16 bases in between. Per the germline V gene, CDR1 is DFQATT and CDR2 is SNEGSKA (reference sequence).

The chain uses TRBV11-3 and TRBJ1-1; the D is unclear. The V gene lost 0 bases and the J gene lost 8 bases, with 10 bases spanning the gap. Per the germline V gene, CDR1 is SGHNT and CDR2 is YENEEA. This CDR3 contains 13 residues. This CDR3 reads CASSLDRYKEAFF. CDR3 coding DNA: TGTGCCAGCAGCTTAGATCGGTACAAAGAAGCTTTCTTT.

This clonotype has ten or more counts. This chain links TRBV12-3 or TRBV12-4 with TRBJ2-1, with a tentative D call TRBD2 (6 bases). Trimming cost V 5 bases and J 15 bases, with 14 bases left between them. This CDR3 has 11 residues. The CDR3 nucleotides read TGTGCCAGCAGTCCAGGGACTTGGGGGTTCTTC. It yields the protein CASSPGTWGFF.

The table lists this clonotype with a few counts. V and J are TRBV5-1 and TRBJ1-1; D call uncertain. Germline CDR1 is SGHRS and CDR2 is YFSETQ. V gave up 4 bases and J gave up 4 bases, with 14 bases separating them. The length of the CDR3 is 14 residues. CDR3 residues: CASSPQDRGTEAFF. CDR3 nucleotide sequence: TGCGCCAGCAGCCCTCAGGATCGGGGCACTGAAGCTTTCTTT. Full variable domain (remainder filled in from reference TRBV5-1 and TRBJ1-1): KAGVTQTPRYLIKTRGQQVTLSCSPISGHRSVSWYQQTPGQGLQFLFEYFSETQRNKGNFPGRFSGRQFSNSRSEMNVSTLELGDSALYLCASSPQDRGTEAFFGQGTRLTVV.